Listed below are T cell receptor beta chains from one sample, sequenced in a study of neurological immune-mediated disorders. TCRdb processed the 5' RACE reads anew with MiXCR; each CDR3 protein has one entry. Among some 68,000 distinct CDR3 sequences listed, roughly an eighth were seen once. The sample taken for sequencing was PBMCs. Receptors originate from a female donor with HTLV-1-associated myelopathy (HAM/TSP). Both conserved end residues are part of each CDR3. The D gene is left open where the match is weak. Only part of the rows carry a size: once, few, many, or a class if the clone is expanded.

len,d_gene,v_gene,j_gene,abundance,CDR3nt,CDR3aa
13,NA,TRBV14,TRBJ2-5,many,TGTGCCAGCAGCCAAGTGTTTCGAGAGACCCAGTACTTC,CASSQVFRETQYF
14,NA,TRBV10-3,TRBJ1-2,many,TGTGCCATCAGCGCAAACCTCGGTAACTATGGCTACACCTTC,CAISANLGNYGYTF
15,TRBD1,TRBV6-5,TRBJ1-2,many,TGTGCCAGCAGTTATTCCAGACAGGGAAACTATGGCTACACCTTC,CASSYSRQGNYGYTF
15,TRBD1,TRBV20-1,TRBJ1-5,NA,TGCAGTGCGTCCAGATGGGACAGTAAGGGGCAGCCCCAGCATTTT,CSASRWDSKGQPQHF
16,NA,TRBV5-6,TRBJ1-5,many,TGTGCCAGCAGCTTCGGGCCCGCTTTTAGACATCAGCCCCAGCATTTT,CASSFGPAFRHQPQHF
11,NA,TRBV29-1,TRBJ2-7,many,TGCAGCGTTGTGTACTCCTACGAGCAGTACTTC,CSVVYSYEQYF
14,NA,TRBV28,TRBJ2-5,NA,TGTGCCAGCAGTCCTACCCATCTGGGAGAGACCCAGTACTTC,CASSPTHLGETQYF
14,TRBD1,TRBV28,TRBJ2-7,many,TGTGCCAGCAGTTTTGGGACAGGGGGCTACGAGCAGTACTTC,CASSFGTGGYEQYF
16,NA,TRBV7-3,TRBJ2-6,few,TGTGCCAGCAGCTTAAGAGGAGGGACTGGGGCCAACGTCCTGACTTTC,CASSLRGGTGANVLTF
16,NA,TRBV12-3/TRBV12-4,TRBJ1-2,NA,TGTGCCAGCAGTGACACAGGGTCCGACAGCTTCTATGGCTACACCTTC,CASSDTGSDSFYGYTF
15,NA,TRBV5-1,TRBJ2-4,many,TGCGCCAGCAGCTTCGAGGGGCGAGCCAAAAACATTCAGTACTTC,CASSFEGRAKNIQYF
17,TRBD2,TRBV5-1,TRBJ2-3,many,TGCGCCAGCAGCTTGGGAGCTAGCGGGTCCCAGGCAGATACGCAGTATTTT,CASSLGASGSQADTQYF
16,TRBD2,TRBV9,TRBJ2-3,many,TGTGCCAGCAGCGACCAGCTAGCGGGGGGCACAGATACGCAGTATTTT,CASSDQLAGGTDTQYF
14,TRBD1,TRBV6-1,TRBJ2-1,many,TGTGCCAGCAGTGCGGGACAGGGCCGGACTGAGCAGTTCTTC,CASSAGQGRTEQFF
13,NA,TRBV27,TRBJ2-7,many,TGTGCCAGCAGTTTCGGGCAGGGCTACGAGCAGTACTTC,CASSFGQGYEQYF
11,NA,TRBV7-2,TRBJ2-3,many,TGTGCCAGCAGCTTAGCAGATACGCAGTATTTT,CASSLADTQYF
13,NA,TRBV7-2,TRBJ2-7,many,TGTGCCAGCAGCTTAGTACGGGGAGGCGAGCAGTACTTC,CASSLVRGGEQYF
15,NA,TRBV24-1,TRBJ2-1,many,TGTGCCACCAGTGATCCCACATCTAGAAACAATGAGCAGTTCTTC,CATSDPTSRNNEQFF
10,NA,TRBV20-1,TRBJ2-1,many,TGCAGTGTTAATTACAATGAGCAGTTCTTC,CSVNYNEQFF
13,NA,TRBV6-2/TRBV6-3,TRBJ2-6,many,TGTGCCAGCAGTTACTCTGGGGCCAACGTCCTGACTTTC,CASSYSGANVLTF
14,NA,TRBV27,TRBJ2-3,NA,TGTGCCAGCAGTTCTACGGAGATAACAGATACGCAGTATTTT,CASSSTEITDTQYF
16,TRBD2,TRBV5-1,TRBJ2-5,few,TGCGCCAGCAGCTTGTCACCGGGGGGGCTCAAAGAGACCCAGTACTTC,CASSLSPGGLKETQYF
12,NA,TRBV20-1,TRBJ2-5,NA,TGCAGTGCTAGCTACGGCCAAGAGACCCAGTACTTC,CSASYGQETQYF
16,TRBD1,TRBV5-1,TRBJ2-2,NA,TGCGCCAGCAGCAAAGAGCAGGGGGCGGTCACCGGGGAGCTGTTTTTT,CASSKEQGAVTGELFF
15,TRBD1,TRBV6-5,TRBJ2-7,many,TGTGCCAGCAGCCTCGACAGGGGATCCCCCTACGAGCAGTACTTC,CASSLDRGSPYEQYF
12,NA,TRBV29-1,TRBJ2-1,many,TGCAGCGTAGGCGGATATTACAATGAGCAGTTCTTC,CSVGGYYNEQFF
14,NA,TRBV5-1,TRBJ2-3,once,TGCGCCAGCAGGGTCGGGGGCGGGACGGATATGCAGTATTTT,CASRVGGGTDMQYF
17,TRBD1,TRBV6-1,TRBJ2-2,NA,TGTGCCAGCAAAAACCTTGGGACAGGGGATTCCCCCGGGGAGCTGTTTTTT,CASKNLGTGDSPGELFF
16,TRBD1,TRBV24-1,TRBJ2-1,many,TGTGCCACCAGGGGACCGGGACAGGGGGCGCGGGATGAGCAGTTCTTC,CATRGPGQGARDEQFF
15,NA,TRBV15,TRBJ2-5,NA,TGTGCTACCAGACGGCAGAGGGTAACCCAAGAGACCCAGTACTTC,CATRRQRVTQETQYF
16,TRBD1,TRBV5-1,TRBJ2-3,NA,TGCGCCAGCAGCTTGGCCGGGGACAGCCTGGAGGATACGCAGTATTTT,CASSLAGDSLEDTQYF
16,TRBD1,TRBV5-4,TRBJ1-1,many,TGTGCCAGCAGCTTGGGGGGGGGACAGGGGGCCCCTGAAGCTTTCTTT,CASSLGGGQGAPEAFF
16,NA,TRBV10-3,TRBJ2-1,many,TGTGCCATCAGTCCTTTGGTGGGGCAGGGGGGCCATGAGCAGTTCTTC,CAISPLVGQGGHEQFF
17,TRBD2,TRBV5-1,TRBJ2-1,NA,TGCGCCAGCAAGCAGGGGAGCCTAGCGGGGTCAGTTCATGAGCAGTTCTTC,CASKQGSLAGSVHEQFF
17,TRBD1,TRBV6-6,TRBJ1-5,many,TGTGCCAGCCTTGGTCGGCCAGGGGGCGATAGCAATCAGCCCCAGCATTTT,CASLGRPGGDSNQPQHF
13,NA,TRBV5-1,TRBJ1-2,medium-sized,TGCGCCAGCAGCTTGGATGGGCCAACTGGCTACACCTTC,CASSLDGPTGYTF
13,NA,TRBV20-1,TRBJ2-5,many,TGCAGTGCCCCCCGGACAGACCAAGAGACCCAGTACTTC,CSAPRTDQETQYF
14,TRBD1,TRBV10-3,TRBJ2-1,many,TGTGCCATCAGTGAGTCGACAGGGGCTTATGAGCAGTTCTTC,CAISESTGAYEQFF
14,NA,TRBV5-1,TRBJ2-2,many,TGCGCCAGCAGGAAGACAGTGAACACCGGGGAGCTGTTTTTT,CASRKTVNTGELFF
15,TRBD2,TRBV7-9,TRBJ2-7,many,TGTGCCAGCAGCGGTGATAGCGGGTACTCCTACGAGCAGTACTTC,CASSGDSGYSYEQYF
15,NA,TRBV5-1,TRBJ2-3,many,TGCGCCAGCAGCTTGAGTCAGTTTCCTGGGGATACGCAGTATTTT,CASSLSQFPGDTQYF
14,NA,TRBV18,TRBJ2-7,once,TGTGCCAGCTCACCACAATCAGGTGTCGACGAGCAGTACTTC,CASSPQSGVDEQYF
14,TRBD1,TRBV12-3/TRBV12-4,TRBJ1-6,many,TGTGCCAGCAGAAATGACAGGGGGAATTCACCCCTCCACTTT,CASRNDRGNSPLHF
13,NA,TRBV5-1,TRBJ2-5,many,TGCGCCAGCAGACCTGACAGTCAAGAGACCCAGTACTTC,CASRPDSQETQYF
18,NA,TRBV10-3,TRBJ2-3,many,TGTGCCATCAGTGAGTCCTCCTTTTACAGGGCTAGCACAGATACGCAGTATTTT,CAISESSFYRASTDTQYF
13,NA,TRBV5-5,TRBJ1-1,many,TGTGCCAGCAGCTTTACAGGGAACACTGAAGCTTTCTTT,CASSFTGNTEAFF
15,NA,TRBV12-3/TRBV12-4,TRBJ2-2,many,TGTGCCAGCAGTTTGAAAGGGGTGGGCACCGGGGAGCTGTTTTTT,CASSLKGVGTGELFF
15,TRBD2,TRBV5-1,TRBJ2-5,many,TGCGCCAGCAGCGTAGCGGGGGCCCTGGAGCAGACCCAGTACTTC,CASSVAGALEQTQYF
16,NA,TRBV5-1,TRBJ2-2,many,TGCGCCAGCTCCCCAGGGGGGGGCCCTCATATCGGGGAGCTGTTTTTT,CASSPGGGPHIGELFF
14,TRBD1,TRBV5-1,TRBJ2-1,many,TGCGCCAGCAGTTATGGACAGGGCGGGAATGAGCAGTTCTTC,CASSYGQGGNEQFF
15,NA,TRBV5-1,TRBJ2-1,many,TGCGCCAGCAGCTTGGAGACGGGGAAGTACAATGAGCAGTTCTTC,CASSLETGKYNEQFF
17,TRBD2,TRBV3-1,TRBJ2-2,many,TGTGCCAGCAGGGACACTAGCGGGGGGTCGAACACCGGGGAGCTGTTTTTT,CASRDTSGGSNTGELFF
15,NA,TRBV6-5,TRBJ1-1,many,TGTGCCAGCAGTTACTTTAGGGGTCGTCCTACTGAAGCTTTCTTT,CASSYFRGRPTEAFF
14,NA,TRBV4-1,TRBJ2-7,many,TGCGCCAGCAGCCAAGTTACCTTCTCCTACGAGCAGTACTTC,CASSQVTFSYEQYF